This T cell receptor beta chain appears in the sequencing data of a study of siplizumab effects on memory and regulatory T cells. The length of the CDR3 is 16 residues. CDR1 and CDR2 from the germline V gene are LNHDA and SQIVND (reference sequence). Trimming stripped 4 bases from V and 4 bases from J, with 19 bases between. Using immunoSEQ multiplex PCR, the repertoire was profiled, and TCRdb retains in-frame clones only, with some absent. The table records 99,000 or so clones, 85% to 95% of them present only once. The clonotype was recovered from a human donor in good health. The specimen sequenced was CD4+ T cells sorted from blood. V gene TRBV19 combines with J gene TRBJ1-2, with D possibly being TRBD1 (6 bases). CDR3 protein: CASSRQGITPVYGYTF. The CDR3 region has the DNA TGTGCCAGTAGTAGGCAGGGGATCACCCCAGTCTATGGCTACACCTTC.